This T cell receptor beta chain was profiled in a study of T cell responses to AZD1222 COVID-19 vaccine. As for this clone: The antigen is undetermined.

This CDR3 region has 13 residues. Trimming removed 6 bases at V and 6 bases at J, with 11 bases between. Second doses at about 4 or about 12 weeks were pooled. Study observations and caveats: CD4 TCRs covered the whole spike, strongest at regions 160-218 and 743-854. Vaccination with two AZD1222 doses was followed by a rise in Spike-specific TCR breadth and depth. Possibly, clonal diversity was underestimated; donors were largely white British and included more females.

Measured with immunoSEQ multiplex PCR; TCRdb has only the in-frame clones, and not every one. The data show tens of thousands of clones, roughly 80% seen once. The chain uses TRBV12-3 or TRBV12-4 and TRBJ2-2; D is possibly TRBD1 (6 bases). This sequence originates from an adult who received the AZD1222 COVID-19 vaccine. The sample was peripheral blood, taken 28 days after the second AZD1222 dose. Written as DNA, the CDR3 is TGTGCCAGCAGCTACAGGGTTTCCGGGGAGCTGTTTTTT. Translation gives CASSYRVSGELFF.